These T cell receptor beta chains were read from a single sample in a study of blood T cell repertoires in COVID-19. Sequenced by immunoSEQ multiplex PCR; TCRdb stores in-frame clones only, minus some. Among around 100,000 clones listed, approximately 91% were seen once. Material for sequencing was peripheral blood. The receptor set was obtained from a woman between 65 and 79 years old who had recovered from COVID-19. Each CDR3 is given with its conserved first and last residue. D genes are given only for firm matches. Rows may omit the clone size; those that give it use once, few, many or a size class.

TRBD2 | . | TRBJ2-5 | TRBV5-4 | CASSPPPIAGQETQYF | TGTGCCAGCAGCCCTCCTCCGATAGCGGGACAAGAGACCCAGTACTTC
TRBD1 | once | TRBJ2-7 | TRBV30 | CAWSLQGAGEQYF | TGTGCCTGGAGCCTACAGGGGGCGGGCGAGCAGTACTTC
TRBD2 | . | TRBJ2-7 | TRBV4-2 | CASSPSWEGGYEQYF | TGTGCCAGCAGCCCTAGTTGGGAGGGAGGCTACGAGCAGTACTTC
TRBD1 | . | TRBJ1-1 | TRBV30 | CARTGSRNTEAFF | TGTGCCCGGACAGGGTCCCGGAACACTGAAGCTTTCTTT
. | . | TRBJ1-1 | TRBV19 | CASSILRGRYTEAFF | TGTGCCAGTAGTATCCTCAGGGGCAGGTACACTGAAGCTTTCTTT
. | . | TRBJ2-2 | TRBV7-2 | CASSSTGREGELFF | TGTGCCAGCAGCTCCACAGGGAGGGAGGGGGAGCTGTTTTTT
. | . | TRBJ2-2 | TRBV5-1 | CASWTDNTGELFF | TGCGCCAGCTGGACAGATAACACCGGGGAGCTGTTTTTT
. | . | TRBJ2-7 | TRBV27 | CASSLAGGDEQYF | TGTGCCAGCAGTTTAGCTGGCGGGGACGAGCAGTACTTC
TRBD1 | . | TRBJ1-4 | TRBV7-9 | CASSPGQGEKLFF | TGTGCCAGCAGCCCTGGACAGGGCGAAAAACTGTTTTTT
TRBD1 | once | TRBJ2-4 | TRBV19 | CASSSGQLGAKNIQYF | TGTGCCAGTAGTTCGGGACAGCTAGGGGCCAAAAACATTCAGTACTTC
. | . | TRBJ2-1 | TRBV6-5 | CASCKRALDEQFF | TGTGCCAGCTGCAAGCGGGCTCTAGATGAGCAGTTCTTC
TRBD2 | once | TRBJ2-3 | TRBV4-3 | CASSQGLAGVLTDTQYF | TGCGCCAGCAGCCAGGGACTAGCGGGGGTTCTCACAGATACGCAGTATTTT
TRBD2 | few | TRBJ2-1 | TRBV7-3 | CASSLFGREDEQFF | TGTGCCAGCAGCTTATTTGGGCGGGAGGACGAGCAGTTCTTC
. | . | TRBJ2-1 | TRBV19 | CASSSGSYNEQFF | TGTGCCAGTAGTTCCGGTTCCTACAATGAGCAGTTCTTC
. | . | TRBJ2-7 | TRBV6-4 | CASSDSGKREKESEQYF | TGTGCCAGCAGTGACTCGGGAAAACGGGAGAAGGAATCCGAGCAGTACTTC
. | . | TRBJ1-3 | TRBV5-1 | CASSLGHGGNTIYF | TGCGCCAGCAGCTTGGGACACGGAGGAAACACCATATATTTT
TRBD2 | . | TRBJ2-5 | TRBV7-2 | CASSFPRTSGSETQYF | TGTGCCAGCAGCTTCCCTAGGACTAGCGGGAGTGAGACCCAGTACTTC
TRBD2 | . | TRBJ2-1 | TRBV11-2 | CASSPFSSGRPGAQFF | TGTGCCAGCAGCCCTTTCTCTTCCGGGAGGCCGGGAGCGCAGTTCTTC
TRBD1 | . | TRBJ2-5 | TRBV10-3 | CAISGGTGQETQYF | TGTGCCATCAGTGGGGGGACAGGACAAGAGACCCAGTACTTC
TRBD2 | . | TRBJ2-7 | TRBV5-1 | CASSPGGSSYEQYF | TGCGCCAGCAGCCCGGGGGGGAGTTCCTACGAGCAGTACTTC
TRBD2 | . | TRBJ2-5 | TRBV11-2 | CASSLGTSGIGETQYF | TGTGCCAGCAGCTTAGGGACTAGCGGGATAGGGGAGACCCAGTACTTC
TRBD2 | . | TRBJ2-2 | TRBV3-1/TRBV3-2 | CASSQDAAGGPNTGELFF | TGTGCCAGCAGCCAAGACGCAGCGGGAGGACCTAACACCGGGGAGCTGTTTTTT
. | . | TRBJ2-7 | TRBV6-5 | CASSYWFPPTEQYF | TGTGCCAGCAGTTACTGGTTTCCTCCTACGGAGCAGTACTTC
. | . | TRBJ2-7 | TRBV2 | CASSEAREGRGEQYF | TGTGCCAGCAGTGAAGCGCGAGAGGGTCGAGGCGAGCAGTACTTC
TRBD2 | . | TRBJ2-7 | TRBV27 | CASSPGGPIHYEQYF | TGTGCCAGCAGCCCGGGGGGACCCATACACTACGAGCAGTACTTC
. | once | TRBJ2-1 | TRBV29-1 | CSVQDTRNEQFF | TGCAGCGTTCAGGACACGAGGAATGAGCAGTTCTTC
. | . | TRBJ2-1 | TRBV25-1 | CACSGGNSYNEQFF | TGTGCGTGCAGTGGCGGGAACTCCTACAATGAGCAGTTCTTC
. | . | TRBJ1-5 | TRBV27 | CASSSDRFQPQHF | TGTGCCAGCAGTTCCGACAGGTTCCAGCCCCAGCATTTT
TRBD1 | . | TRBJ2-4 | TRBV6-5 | CASSKDREDQNIQYF | TGTGCCAGCAGCAAGGACAGGGAAGATCAAAACATTCAGTACTTC
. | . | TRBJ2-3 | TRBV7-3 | CASSLLGDNTQYF | TGTGCCAGCAGCTTATTAGGGGACAATACGCAGTATTTT
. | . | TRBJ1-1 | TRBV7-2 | CASSLATGRGNTEAFF | TGTGCCAGCAGCTTAGCGACAGGAAGGGGGAACACTGAAGCTTTCTTT
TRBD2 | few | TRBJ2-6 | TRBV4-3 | CASSQEWSPGGSSGANVLTF | TGCGCCAGCAGCCAAGAGTGGTCCCCGGGGGGGAGCTCTGGGGCCAACGTCCTGACTTTC
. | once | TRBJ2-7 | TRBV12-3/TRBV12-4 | CASSFYGGEQYF | TGTGCCAGCAGTTTTTACGGGGGCGAGCAGTACTTC
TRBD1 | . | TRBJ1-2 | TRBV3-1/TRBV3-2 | CASRGQGELYGYTF | TGTGCCAGCAGAGGACAGGGAGAACTCTATGGCTACACCTTC
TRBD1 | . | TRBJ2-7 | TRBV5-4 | CASSKDRGTYEQYF | TGTGCCAGCAGTAAGGACAGGGGGACCTACGAGCAGTACTTC
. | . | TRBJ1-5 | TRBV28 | CASSFGTPNQPQHF | TGTGCCAGCAGTTTCGGGACACCCAATCAGCCCCAGCATTTT
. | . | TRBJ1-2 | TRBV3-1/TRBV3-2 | CASSQRFFGGYTF | TGTGCCAGCAGCCAGAGATTCTTTGGTGGCTACACCTTC
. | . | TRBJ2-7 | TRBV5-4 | CASSLSPGAVQYF | TGTGCCAGCAGCTTGTCTCCAGGAGCGGTGCAGTACTTC
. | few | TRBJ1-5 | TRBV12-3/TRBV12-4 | CASAGKAQPQHF | TGTGCCAGCGCGGGTAAGGCGCAGCCCCAGCATTTT
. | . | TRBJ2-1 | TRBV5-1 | CASSVQGNEQFF | TGCGCCAGCAGCGTGCAGGGGAATGAGCAGTTCTTC
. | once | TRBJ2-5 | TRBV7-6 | CASAPRPAEGTQYF | TGTGCCAGCGCTCCGCGGCCCGCTGAAGGGACCCAGTACTTC
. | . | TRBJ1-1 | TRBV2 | CASLDGMNTEAFF | TGTGCCAGCCTTGATGGCATGAACACTGAAGCTTTCTTT
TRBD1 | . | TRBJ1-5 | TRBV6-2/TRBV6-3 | CASSPELTGNEHF | TGTGCCAGCAGCCCGGAATTGACAGGGAACGAGCATTTT
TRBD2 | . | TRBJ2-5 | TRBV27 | CASSWTSGRETQYF | TGTGCCAGCAGCTGGACTAGCGGGAGAGAGACCCAGTACTTC
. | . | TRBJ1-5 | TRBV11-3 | CASNIQPQHF | TGTGCCAGCAATATTCAGCCCCAGCATTTT
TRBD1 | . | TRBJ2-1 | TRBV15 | CATSRDRDSWAEQFF | TGTGCCACCAGCAGAGATCGGGACAGCTGGGCTGAGCAGTTCTTC
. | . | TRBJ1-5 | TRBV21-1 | CAHGGGPQHF | TGTGCCCACGGCGGGGGACCCCAGCATTTT
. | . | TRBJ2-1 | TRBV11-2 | CASSLVLAEYNEQFF | TGTGCCAGCAGCTTAGTGTTAGCGGAGTACAATGAGCAGTTCTTC